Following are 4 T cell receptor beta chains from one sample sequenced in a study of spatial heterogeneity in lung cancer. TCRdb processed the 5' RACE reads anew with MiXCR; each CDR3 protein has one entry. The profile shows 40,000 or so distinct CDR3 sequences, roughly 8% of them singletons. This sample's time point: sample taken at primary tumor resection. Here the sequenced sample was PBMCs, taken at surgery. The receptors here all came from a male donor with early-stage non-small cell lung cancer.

The CDR3 bases are TGTGCCAGCAGCTTCGGGCAGGGGACTGGCTACACCTTC. Translated, it gives CASSFGQGTGYTF. The J gene is TRBJ1-2, the V gene TRBV11-2; the D gene is possibly TRBD1 (6 bases). Germline assignment: CDR1 SGHAT and CDR2 FQNNGV. The CDR3 is 13 amino acids. Trimming removed 3 bases from V and 7 bases from J, with 12 bases in between.

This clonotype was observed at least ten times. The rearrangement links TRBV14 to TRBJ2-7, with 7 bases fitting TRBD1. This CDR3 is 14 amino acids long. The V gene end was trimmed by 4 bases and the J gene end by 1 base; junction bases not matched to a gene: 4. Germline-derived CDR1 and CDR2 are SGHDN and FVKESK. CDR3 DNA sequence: TGTGCCAGCAGCCGCTCGGACAGGTCCTACGAGCAGTACGTC. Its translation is CASSRSDRSYEQYV.

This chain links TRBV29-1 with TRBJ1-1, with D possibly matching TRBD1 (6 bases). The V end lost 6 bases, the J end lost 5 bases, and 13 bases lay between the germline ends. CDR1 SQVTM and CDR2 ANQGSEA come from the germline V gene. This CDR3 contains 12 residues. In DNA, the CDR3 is TGCAGCGTCCAGGGCCAGGGGACTGAAGCTTTCTTT. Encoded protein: CSVQGQGTEAFF.

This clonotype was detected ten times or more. CDR3 DNA sequence: TGTGCCACCAGTGAGAGGACTAGCGGGAGAAATGAGCAGTTCTTC. This translates into CATSERTSGRNEQFF. The J gene is TRBJ2-1, the V gene TRBV24-1; 13 positions agree with TRBD2. From germline, CDR1 is KGHDR and CDR2 SFDVKD. The V segment lost 4 bases and the J segment 7 bases; nucleotides outside the gene matches: 3. The CDR3 extends over 15 amino acids.